Sequencing of this T cell receptor (delta chain) was carried out in a study of Vδ1+ human thymocytes. The germline CDR1 and CDR2 sequences are TSWWSYY and QGS. The J segment lost 0 bases and the V segment lost 0 bases, leaving 14 bases of the junction unmatched. The CDR3 loop spans 20 amino acids. Of note for this clone: Its target is unknown.

The template was reverse-transcribed extracted RNA. The CDR3 regions were amplified by multiplex PCR from V-gene primers to a constant-region primer. TCRdb reanalysed the multiplex PCR reads via CATT. The table lists roughly 55,000 delta-chain clones, more than 15% of them singletons. Study-wide points: Thymic delta-chain repertoires held roughly 20% Vdelta2 sequences and few Vdelta3, despite high sort purity. Thymic TRG and TRD repertoires appeared highly polyclonal, with Gaussian CDR3 length distributions.

The chain combines TRDV1 with TRDJ1, with 9 bases that match TRDD3. The source material was Vdelta1+ gamma-delta thymocytes from the thymus. Noted subset: FACS-sorted CD3+ TCRalphabeta- TCRVdelta1+ TCRVdelta2- thymocytes. The origin of this receptor is a boy under two years old who had congenital heart surgery. The DNA for the CDR3 is TGTGCTCTTGGGGAACTCACCGGGCGGGGATACGTTTTGGACACCGATAAACTCATCTTT. Its protein is CALGELTGRGYVLDTDKLIF.